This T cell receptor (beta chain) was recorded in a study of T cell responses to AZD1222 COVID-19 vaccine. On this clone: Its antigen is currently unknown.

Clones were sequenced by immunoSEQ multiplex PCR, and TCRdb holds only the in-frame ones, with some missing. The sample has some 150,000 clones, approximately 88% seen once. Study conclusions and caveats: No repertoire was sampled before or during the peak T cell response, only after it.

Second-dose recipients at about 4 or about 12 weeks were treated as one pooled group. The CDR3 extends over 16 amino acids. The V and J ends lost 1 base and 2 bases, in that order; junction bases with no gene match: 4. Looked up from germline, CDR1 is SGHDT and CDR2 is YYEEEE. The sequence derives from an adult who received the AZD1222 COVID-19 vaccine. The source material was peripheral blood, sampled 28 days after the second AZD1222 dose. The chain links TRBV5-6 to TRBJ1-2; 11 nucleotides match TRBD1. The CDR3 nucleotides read TGTGCCAGCAGCTTGAGGACAGGGGGCCACAACTATGGCTACACCTTC. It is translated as CASSLRTGGHNYGYTF.